The next 3 T cell receptor beta chains were all read from a single sample in a study of OX40 agonist ivuxolimab in advanced cancers. Clones were sequenced by immunoSEQ multiplex PCR, and TCRdb holds only the in-frame ones, with some missing. Here the sample spans about 51,000 clones, 65% to 85% being singletons. Sequenced material: CD4+ or CD8+ T cells sorted from blood, taken in a trial of the OX40 agonist ivuxolimab. Every receptor here comes from an adult with an advanced solid tumor such as melanoma, head and neck, liver or kidney cancer.

The V gene is TRBV28, the J gene TRBJ2-7; D is unresolved. V gave up 6 bases and J gave up 3 bases, with 6 bases separating them. The germline V gene encodes CDR1 MDHEN and CDR2 SYDVKM. The CDR3 has 11 amino acids. The CDR3 here is CASRTIYEQYF. The CDR3 DNA sequence: TGTGCCAGCAGGACCATCTACGAGCAGTACTTC.

The J gene is TRBJ2-5, the V gene TRBV5-8; 14 bases match TRBD2. V shed 2 bases and J 7 bases; nucleotides not matched to a gene: 7. Germline V gives CDR1 SGHTS, CDR2 YDEGEE. The CDR3 consists of 16 residues. The CDR3, as DNA: TGTGCCAGCAGCTTTGGACTAGCGGGAGGAGTAGGGACCCAGTACTTC. It translates to CASSFGLAGGVGTQYF.

The chain has TRBV11-3 and TRBJ2-1, with 13 bases aligning to TRBD2. V trimming: 0 bases; J trimming: 8 bases; junction bases outside the gene matches: 10. Germline CDR1 SGHNT, CDR2 YENEEA. This CDR3 is 18 amino acids long. CDR3 DNA: TGTGCCAGCAGCTTAGACCAGGCCGGGACTAGCGGGACCCATGAGCAGTTCTTC. Translation gives CASSLDQAGTSGTHEQFF.